This TCR beta chain was sequenced during a study of a mutant IDH1 vaccine in newly diagnosed glioma. Whole-study context: Receipt of radiotherapy, temozolomide, or both preceded the study, and most received both.

Germline V lookup: CDR1 SGHRS, CDR2 YFSETQ. Trimming removed 3 bases from V and 2 bases from J, with 9 bases in between. The CDR3 covers 14 residues. Sample time point: baseline, week 1 (first vaccination visit). As for treatment: pre-vaccination baseline after standard-of-care therapy. Profiling relied on immunoSEQ multiplex PCR, and the TCRdb table lists in-frame clones only, not all of them. The sample shows 12,000 to 15,000 clones, 85% to 90% of them seen only once. The TCR comes from a woman in her 40s with glioma. Some clones in this sample may be carry-over from other donors' samples. Sequencing was performed on PBMCs, taken from a glioma patient treated with radiotherapy, temozolomide or both. The chain combines TRBV5-1 with TRBJ1-3; TRBD1 is a possible D gene (5 bases). The CDR3 reads CASSSEGPGNTIYF. The CDR3 nucleotides read TGCGCCAGCAGCTCGGAGGGACCTGGAAACACCATATATTTT.